A few counts support the clone carrying this TCR beta chain. As yet, its antigen is unknown. TCRdb re-analysed the RT-PCR reads in MiXCR, keeping a single row per CDR3 protein. The sample lists about 800,000 distinct CDR3 sequences, less than 25% occurring once. The source of the sample is a study of response to subunit inactivated influenza vaccine. Study results and limitations: The authors offered the suggestion that each seasonal influenza vaccination recruits few new T cells.

Trimming cost V 3 bases and J 1 base, with 23 bases left between them. In germline, CDR1 is DFQATT, CDR2 SNEGSKA (reference sequence). The CDR3 is 18 residues long. This chain connects TRBV20-1 to TRBJ2-3; a weak D match, TRBD1 (6 bases). The origin of this receptor is a man aged 50-59 years who received an inactivated influenza vaccine. Sequencing was performed on PBMCs from blood, taken roughly 5 days after vaccination. CDR3 nucleotide sequence: TGCAGTGCTAGGGGGCCCGATCGGAGACAGGCCCGCACAGATACGCAGTATTTT. Its translation: CSARGPDRRQARTDTQYF.